The TCR beta chain described here comes from a study of cytomegalovirus exposure and HLA in healthy donors. Study-wide findings and caveats: As a later analysis showed, several of the most significant clusters appeared to be linked to common viral pathogens.

In regard to this clone: No antigen is known for it.

The CDR3 totals 14 residues. J gave up 3 bases and V 6 bases, and 6 bases lay outside the gene matches. Looked up from germline, CDR1 is MDHEN and CDR2 is SYDVKM. Researchers ran the PCR with 60 Vbeta and 13 Jbeta primers. TCRdb's table, derived via immunoSEQ multiplex PCR, lists solely in-frame clones and lacks some. This sample carries over 95,000 clones, over 60% of them seen once, and the ten largest clones take roughly 8%. Everyone who donated was a healthy bone marrow donor. The clonotype was recovered from a man younger than 35 in good health and CMV-seropositive. V is TRBV28 and J is TRBJ1-1, with 8 bases aligning to TRBD1. Material: PBMCs. The CDR3, as DNA: TGTGCCAGCAGCCCCGGGGGACAGGACACTGAAGCTTTCTTT. Protein: CASSPGGQDTEAFF.